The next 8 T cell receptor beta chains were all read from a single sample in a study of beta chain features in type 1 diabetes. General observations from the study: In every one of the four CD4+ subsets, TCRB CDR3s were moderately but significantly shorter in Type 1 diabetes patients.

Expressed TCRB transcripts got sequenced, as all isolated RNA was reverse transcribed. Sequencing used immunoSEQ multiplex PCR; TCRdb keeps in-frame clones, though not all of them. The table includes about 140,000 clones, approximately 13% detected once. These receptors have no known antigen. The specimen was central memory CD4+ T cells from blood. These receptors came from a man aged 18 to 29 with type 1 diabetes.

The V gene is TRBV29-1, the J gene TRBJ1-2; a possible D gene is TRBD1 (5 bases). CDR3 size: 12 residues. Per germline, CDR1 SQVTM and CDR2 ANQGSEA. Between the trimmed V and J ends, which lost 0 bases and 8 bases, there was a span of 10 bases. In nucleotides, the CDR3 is TGCAGCGTTGAAGACCGCTGGGACGGCTACACCTTC. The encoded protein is CSVEDRWDGYTF. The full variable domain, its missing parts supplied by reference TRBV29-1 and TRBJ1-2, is SAVISQKPSRDICQRGTSLTIQCQVDSQVTMMFWYRQQPGQSLTLIATANQGSEATYESGFVIDKFPISRPNLTFSTLTVSNMSPEDSSIYLCSVEDRWDGYTFGSGTRLTVV.

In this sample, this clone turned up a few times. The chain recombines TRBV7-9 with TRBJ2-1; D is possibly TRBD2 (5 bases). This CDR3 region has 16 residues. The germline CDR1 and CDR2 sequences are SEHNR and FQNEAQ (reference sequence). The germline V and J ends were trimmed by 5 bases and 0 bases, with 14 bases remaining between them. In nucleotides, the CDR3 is TGTGCCAGCAGCCCTCCGACGGGGAGCTCCTACAATGAGCAGTTCTTC. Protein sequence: CASSPPTGSSYNEQFF. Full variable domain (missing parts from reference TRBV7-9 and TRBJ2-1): DTGVSQNPRHKITKRGQNVTFRCDPISEHNRLYWYRQTLGQGPEFLTYFQNEAQLEKSRLLSDRFSAERPKGSFSTLEIQRTEQGDSAMYLCASSPPTGSSYNEQFFGPGTRLTVL.

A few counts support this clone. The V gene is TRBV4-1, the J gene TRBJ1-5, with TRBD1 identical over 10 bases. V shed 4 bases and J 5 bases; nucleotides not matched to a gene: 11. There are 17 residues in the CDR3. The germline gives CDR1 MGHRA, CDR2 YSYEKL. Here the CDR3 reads CASSPQTQTGGYQPQHF. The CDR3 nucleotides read TGCGCCAGCAGCCCCCAAACCCAGACAGGGGGCTATCAGCCCCAGCATTTT.

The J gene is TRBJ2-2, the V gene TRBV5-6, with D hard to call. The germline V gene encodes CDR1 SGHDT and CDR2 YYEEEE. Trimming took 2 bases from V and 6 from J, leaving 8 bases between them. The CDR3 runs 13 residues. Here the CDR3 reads CASSFARAGELFF. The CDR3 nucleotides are TGTGCCAGCAGCTTTGCTAGGGCCGGGGAGCTGTTTTTT.

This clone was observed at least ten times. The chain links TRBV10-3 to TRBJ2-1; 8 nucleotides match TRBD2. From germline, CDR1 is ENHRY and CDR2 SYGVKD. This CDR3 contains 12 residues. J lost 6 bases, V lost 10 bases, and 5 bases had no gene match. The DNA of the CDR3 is TGTGCCACCTCACGGGGGGGCAATGAGCAGTTCTTC. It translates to CATSRGGNEQFF.

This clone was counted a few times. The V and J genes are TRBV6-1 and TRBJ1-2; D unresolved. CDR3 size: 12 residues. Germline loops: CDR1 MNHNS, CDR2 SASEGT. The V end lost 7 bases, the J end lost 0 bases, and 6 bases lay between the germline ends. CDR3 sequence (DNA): TGTGCCAGCAAGGAGGCTAACTATGGCTACACCTTC. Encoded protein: CASKEANYGYTF.

CDR3 sequence: CALQGAGSNQPQHF. CDR3 DNA: TGTGCCTTACAGGGGGCAGGGAGCAATCAGCCCCAGCATTTT. The J gene is TRBJ1-5, the V gene TRBV30; 9 bases align to TRBD1. This CDR3 comprises 14 residues. Germline V gene lookup returns CDR1 GTSNPN and CDR2 SVGIG (reference sequence). Trimming took 7 bases from V and 1 from J; bases not matched to a gene: 5.

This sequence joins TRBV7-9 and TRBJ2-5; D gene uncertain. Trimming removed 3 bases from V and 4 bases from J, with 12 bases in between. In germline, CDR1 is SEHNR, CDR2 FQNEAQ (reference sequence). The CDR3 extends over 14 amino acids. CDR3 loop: CASSFSAGPETQYF. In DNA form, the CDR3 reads TGTGCCAGCAGCTTTTCCGCAGGCCCAGAGACCCAGTACTTC.